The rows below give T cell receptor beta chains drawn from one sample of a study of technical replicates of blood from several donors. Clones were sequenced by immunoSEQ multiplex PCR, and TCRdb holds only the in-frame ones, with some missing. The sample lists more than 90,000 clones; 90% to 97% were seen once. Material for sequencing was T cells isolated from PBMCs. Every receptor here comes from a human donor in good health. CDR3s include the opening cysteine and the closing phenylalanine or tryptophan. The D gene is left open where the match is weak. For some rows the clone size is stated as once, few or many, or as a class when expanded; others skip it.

CDR3aa: CASSYNRVEGYTF
CDR3nt: TGTGCCAGCAGTTACAACAGGGTAGAGGGCTACACCTTC
d_gene: -
abundance: once
v_gene: TRBV6-6
j_gene: TRBJ1-2

CDR3aa: CASRPVGHLNTGELFF
CDR3nt: TGCGCCAGCAGGCCCGTGGGACACTTGAACACCGGGGAGCTGTTTTTT
d_gene: -
abundance: -
v_gene: TRBV5-1
j_gene: TRBJ2-2

CDR3aa: CASSPPGQGADTQYF
CDR3nt: TGTGCCAGCTCACCTCCGGGACAGGGGGCAGATACGCAGTATTTT
d_gene: TRBD1
abundance: -
v_gene: TRBV18
j_gene: TRBJ2-3

CDR3aa: CASSKASGGYTEAFF
CDR3nt: TGTGCCAGCAGCAAAGCCTCAGGGGGCTACACTGAAGCTTTCTTT
d_gene: TRBD1
abundance: -
v_gene: TRBV4-2
j_gene: TRBJ1-1

CDR3aa: CASSPRTGLIDTQYF
CDR3nt: TGTGCCAGTAGTCCGAGGACAGGGTTAATAGATACGCAGTATTTT
d_gene: TRBD1
abundance: -
v_gene: TRBV19
j_gene: TRBJ2-3

CDR3aa: CATGLAETYEQYF
CDR3nt: TGTGCCACGGGACTAGCGGAGACCTACGAGCAGTACTTC
d_gene: TRBD2
abundance: -
v_gene: TRBV19
j_gene: TRBJ2-7

CDR3aa: CASSPGGRGINTEAFF
CDR3nt: TGTGCCAGCAGTCCCGGGGGGCGGGGGATCAACACTGAAGCTTTCTTT
d_gene: -
abundance: -
v_gene: TRBV28
j_gene: TRBJ1-1

CDR3aa: CASSEIAGARGDEQFF
CDR3nt: TGTGCCAGCAGTGAAATAGCGGGGGCCAGGGGCGATGAGCAGTTCTTC
d_gene: TRBD2
abundance: -
v_gene: TRBV6-1
j_gene: TRBJ2-1

CDR3aa: CASRSGTSLNEQFF
CDR3nt: TGTGCCAGCAGGTCCGGGACTAGCCTCAATGAGCAGTTCTTC
d_gene: TRBD2
abundance: -
v_gene: TRBV28
j_gene: TRBJ2-1

CDR3aa: CASSVPGDPSGNQPQHF
CDR3nt: TGTGCCAGCAGCGTACCGGGAGACCCCTCCGGCAATCAGCCCCAGCATTTT
d_gene: -
abundance: -
v_gene: TRBV9
j_gene: TRBJ1-5

CDR3aa: CASRKSGGGVDETQYF
CDR3nt: TGTGCCAGCAGGAAGAGTGGCGGGGGGGTAGACGAGACCCAGTACTTC
d_gene: TRBD2
abundance: -
v_gene: TRBV2
j_gene: TRBJ2-5

CDR3aa: CASSRGGTGDYEQYF
CDR3nt: TGCGCCAGCAGCCGAGGCGGGACAGGGGACTACGAGCAGTACTTC
d_gene: TRBD1
abundance: -
v_gene: TRBV5-1
j_gene: TRBJ2-7

CDR3aa: CASSPRGGSSTDTQYF
CDR3nt: TGTGCCAGCTCACCAAGGGGAGGGTCTAGCACAGATACGCAGTATTTT
d_gene: TRBD2
abundance: -
v_gene: TRBV18
j_gene: TRBJ2-3

CDR3aa: CASKPGQPGTGQPQHF
CDR3nt: TGTGCCAGTAAACCAGGGCAGCCCGGTACGGGTCAGCCCCAGCATTTT
d_gene: -
abundance: -
v_gene: TRBV19
j_gene: TRBJ1-5

CDR3aa: CASSFGQGPQETQYF
CDR3nt: TGTGCTAGCAGCTTCGGACAGGGGCCACAAGAGACCCAGTACTTC
d_gene: TRBD1
abundance: -
v_gene: TRBV7-7
j_gene: TRBJ2-5

CDR3aa: CASSQGQGSEQYF
CDR3nt: TGCGCCAGCAGCCAAGGACAGGGGAGCGAGCAGTACTTC
d_gene: TRBD1
abundance: -
v_gene: TRBV4-1
j_gene: TRBJ2-7

CDR3aa: CATSRDNPPYEQYF
CDR3nt: TGTGCCACCAGCAGGGACAACCCGCCCTACGAGCAGTACTTC
d_gene: -
abundance: -
v_gene: TRBV15
j_gene: TRBJ2-7

CDR3aa: CASSLNWPGELFF
CDR3nt: TGTGCCAGCAGTTTAAATTGGCCCGGGGAGCTGTTTTTT
d_gene: -
abundance: once
v_gene: TRBV27
j_gene: TRBJ2-2

CDR3aa: CASSPPSITGNLNTEAFF
CDR3nt: TGTGCCAGCTCACCACCGTCTATTACAGGGAATTTGAACACTGAAGCTTTCTTT
d_gene: -
abundance: -
v_gene: TRBV18
j_gene: TRBJ1-1

CDR3aa: CASSYEGGEWNTQYF
CDR3nt: TGTGCCAGCAGTTACGAGGGCGGGGAATGGAATACGCAGTATTTT
d_gene: -
abundance: -
v_gene: TRBV6-6
j_gene: TRBJ2-3

CDR3aa: CASSQDGGRGGRPGGYTF
CDR3nt: TGCGCCAGCAGCCAAGATGGTGGTAGGGGGGGACGGCCGGGTGGCTACACCTTC
d_gene: -
abundance: -
v_gene: TRBV4-1
j_gene: TRBJ1-2

CDR3aa: CASSYSGQIYTEAFF
CDR3nt: TGTGCCAGCAGTTACTCCGGACAGATATACACTGAAGCTTTCTTT
d_gene: -
abundance: -
v_gene: TRBV6-5
j_gene: TRBJ1-1

CDR3aa: CASSARTLGREGADTQYF
CDR3nt: TGTGCCAGCAGCGCCCGCACCCTAGGGCGGGAGGGGGCAGATACGCAGTATTTT
d_gene: TRBD2
abundance: -
v_gene: TRBV9
j_gene: TRBJ2-3

CDR3aa: CASALSGGENYGYTF
CDR3nt: TGTGCTAGTGCCCTCTCGGGAGGGGAAAACTATGGCTACACCTTC
d_gene: -
abundance: -
v_gene: TRBV12-5
j_gene: TRBJ1-2

CDR3aa: CASSSSGTGTEGEKLFF
CDR3nt: TGTGCCAGCAGTTCCTCCGGGACAGGTACGGAGGGTGAAAAACTGTTTTTT
d_gene: TRBD1
abundance: -
v_gene: TRBV27
j_gene: TRBJ1-4

CDR3aa: CASSQPRQGSHSGANVLTF
CDR3nt: TGCGCCAGCAGCCAACCGCGACAGGGAAGCCACTCTGGGGCCAACGTCCTGACTTTC
d_gene: TRBD1
abundance: -
v_gene: TRBV4-1
j_gene: TRBJ2-6

CDR3aa: CAWSVPGGMNTEAFF
CDR3nt: TGTGCCTGGAGTGTACCGGGGGGAATGAACACTGAAGCTTTCTTT
d_gene: -
abundance: -
v_gene: TRBV30
j_gene: TRBJ1-1

CDR3aa: CASQLDRNTEAFF
CDR3nt: TGTGCCAGTCAACTGGACAGGAACACTGAAGCTTTCTTT
d_gene: -
abundance: -
v_gene: TRBV6-5
j_gene: TRBJ1-1

CDR3aa: CASDTTQLKKDRADTEAFF
CDR3nt: TGTGCCAGCGACACGACTCAATTAAAAAAGGACAGAGCTGACACTGAAGCTTTCTTT
d_gene: -
abundance: -
v_gene: TRBV7-9
j_gene: TRBJ1-1

CDR3aa: CASSRIADRSGNEQFF
CDR3nt: TGCGCCAGCAGCAGGATAGCGGACCGATCAGGGAATGAGCAGTTCTTC
d_gene: -
abundance: -
v_gene: TRBV5-1
j_gene: TRBJ2-1

CDR3aa: CASSWLASSTDTQYF
CDR3nt: TGTGCCAGCAGTTGGCTAGCCAGTAGCACAGATACGCAGTATTTT
d_gene: -
abundance: -
v_gene: TRBV27
j_gene: TRBJ2-3

CDR3aa: CASSIDQFEGRDTGELFF
CDR3nt: TGTGCCAGTAGTATAGATCAATTCGAGGGTCGCGACACCGGGGAGCTGTTTTTT
d_gene: -
abundance: -
v_gene: TRBV19
j_gene: TRBJ2-2

CDR3aa: CASRFQGGPYNEQFF
CDR3nt: TGTGCCAGCAGATTCCAGGGGGGCCCCTACAATGAGCAGTTCTTC
d_gene: -
abundance: -
v_gene: TRBV6-1
j_gene: TRBJ2-1

CDR3aa: CAAGGGGWVEKLFF
CDR3nt: TGTGCCGCAGGGGGTGGGGGTTGGGTAGAAAAACTGTTTTTT
d_gene: TRBD1
abundance: -
v_gene: TRBV30
j_gene: TRBJ1-4

CDR3aa: CASSLNSNSYEQYF
CDR3nt: TGTGCCAGCAGCCTCAACTCAAATTCCTACGAGCAGTACTTC
d_gene: -
abundance: -
v_gene: TRBV7-2
j_gene: TRBJ2-7

CDR3aa: CASSLSAGNQETQYF
CDR3nt: TGTGCCAGCAGTTTATCGGCCGGGAACCAAGAGACCCAGTACTTC
d_gene: -
abundance: -
v_gene: TRBV27
j_gene: TRBJ2-5

CDR3aa: CASSTTGNEQFF
CDR3nt: TGTGCCAGCAGTACGACAGGGAATGAGCAGTTCTTC
d_gene: TRBD1
abundance: once
v_gene: TRBV5-4
j_gene: TRBJ2-1

CDR3aa: CASSKGTATVEQYF
CDR3nt: TGTGCCAGCAGCAAAGGGACAGCCACAGTCGAGCAGTACTTC
d_gene: -
abundance: -
v_gene: TRBV21-1
j_gene: TRBJ2-7

CDR3aa: CASSLGDRGREKLFF
CDR3nt: TGTGCCAGCAGCTTAGGGGACAGGGGGCGTGAAAAACTGTTTTTT
d_gene: TRBD1
abundance: -
v_gene: TRBV7-9
j_gene: TRBJ1-4

CDR3aa: CAISDLGQGLGKLFF
CDR3nt: TGTGCCATCAGTGACCTAGGACAGGGTCTTGGGAAACTGTTTTTT
d_gene: TRBD1
abundance: -
v_gene: TRBV10-3
j_gene: TRBJ1-4

CDR3aa: CASSELREETQYF
CDR3nt: TGTGCCAGCAGTGAACTCAGGGAAGAGACCCAGTACTTC
d_gene: -
abundance: -
v_gene: TRBV6-1
j_gene: TRBJ2-5

CDR3aa: CATGETGDRNQPQHF
CDR3nt: TGTGCCACCGGGGAGACAGGGGACCGTAATCAGCCCCAGCATTTT
d_gene: TRBD1
abundance: once
v_gene: TRBV15
j_gene: TRBJ1-5

CDR3aa: CASSLSTGLVPNSPLHF
CDR3nt: TGTGCCAGCAGTCTTTCGACAGGTCTAGTTCCTAATTCACCCCTCCACTTT
d_gene: -
abundance: -
v_gene: TRBV27
j_gene: TRBJ1-6

CDR3aa: CAWRALEAFF
CDR3nt: TGTGCCTGGAGGGCCCTTGAAGCTTTCTTT
d_gene: -
abundance: once
v_gene: TRBV30
j_gene: TRBJ1-1

CDR3aa: CASSSGTSGGANEQFF
CDR3nt: TGTGCCAGCAGTTCCGGGACTAGCGGGGGGGCTAATGAGCAGTTCTTC
d_gene: TRBD2
abundance: -
v_gene: TRBV28
j_gene: TRBJ2-1

CDR3aa: CSVLLVLGEQYF
CDR3nt: TGCAGCGTCCTGCTAGTCCTTGGCGAGCAGTACTTC
d_gene: -
abundance: -
v_gene: TRBV29-1
j_gene: TRBJ2-7

CDR3aa: CASSILRGAQETQYF
CDR3nt: TGTGCCAGCAGCATACTCCGGGGGGCACAAGAGACCCAGTACTTC
d_gene: -
abundance: -
v_gene: TRBV7-9
j_gene: TRBJ2-5

CDR3aa: CASSRLAEFYEQYF
CDR3nt: TGTGCCAGCAGCCGACTAGCGGAGTTCTACGAGCAGTACTTC
d_gene: TRBD2
abundance: -
v_gene: TRBV28
j_gene: TRBJ2-7